These T cell receptor beta chains were read from a single sample in a study of tumor and adjacent non-tumor tissue in lung cancer. TCRdb re-derived calls from the multiplex PCR reads in MiXCR, one entry per CDR3 protein. The table includes some 97,000 distinct CDR3 sequences, 55% to 65% detected once. The material sequenced was distant non-tumor lung tissue. All receptors derive from a man aged 25-45 years with non-small cell lung cancer. The CDR3 runs from the conserved cysteine through the conserved F or W. Fields, in order: D gene, V gene, J gene, clone size, CDR3 DNA, CDR3 protein. A D gene is named only where the DNA matches it firmly. Size is omitted from some rows. Given values are once, few, many or a class for expanded clones.

>-|TRBV6-2/TRBV6-3|TRBJ2-5|-
TGTGCCAGCACTTACTCGACCCCCCTTGGCGGAGAGACCCAGTACTTC
CASTYSTPLGGETQYF
>-|TRBV20-1|TRBJ2-1|-
TGCAGTGCCCCGATAGGGTACAATGCGCAGTTCTTC
CSAPIGYNAQFF
>-|TRBV11-3|TRBJ2-5|-
TGTGCCAGCAACCTAGATCAGGGCTTCCAAGAGACCCAGTACTTC
CASNLDQGFQETQYF
>-|TRBV29-1|TRBJ1-5|-
TGCAGCGTCATGGGCAATAGCAATCAGCCCCAGCATTTT
CSVMGNSNQPQHF
>TRBD1|TRBV4-1|TRBJ1-5|-
TGTGCCAGCAGCCAAGAGGACAGGGATGATCAGCCCCAGCATTTT
CASSQEDRDDQPQHF
>TRBD2|TRBV29-1|TRBJ2-5|-
TGCAGCGTTAAGGTGCGGGAGTACCAAGAGACCCGGTACTTC
CSVKVREYQETRYF
>-|TRBV4-3|TRBJ2-3|-
TGCGCCTGCAGCCGAGGAGTGGCTAGCACGGATACGCAGTATTTT
CACSRGVASTDTQYF
>-|TRBV20-1|TRBJ1-5|-
TGCAATGCTATTCGGCAGGGCGGGCAGCCCCATCATTTT
CNAIRQGGQPHHF
>TRBD2|TRBV20-1|TRBJ2-1|-
TGCAGTGCTGGAGCCGCGGGAGACCACAATGAGCAGTTCTTC
CSAGAAGDHNEQFF
>-|TRBV20-1|TRBJ2-1|once
TGCAGTGCTGCCGGGACTGGAAACAAAGAGCAGTTCTTC
CSAAGTGNKEQFF
>TRBD1|TRBV6-6|TRBJ2-3|medium-sized
TGTGCCAGCAGTGATGGACAGGGGGAAGCAGATACGCAGTATTTT
CASSDGQGEADTQYF
>-|TRBV7-9|TRBJ1-5|-
TGTGCCAGCAGCTTAGGAGGGTCCGGGCAGCCCCAGCATTTT
CASSLGGSGQPQHF
>-|TRBV20-1|TRBJ2-7|-
TGCAGTGCAGCCGGGACCAGCAGTGGAGGCTACGAGCAGTACTTC
CSAAGTSSGGYEQYF
>-|TRBV7-9|TRBJ2-5|-
TGTTCCAGCACCGATATTAAAAAGACCCAGTACTTC
CSSTDIKKTQYF
>TRBD1|TRBV10-3|TRBJ2-7|many
TGTGCCATCAGCCGGGACAGTACTAACGAGCAGTACTTC
CAISRDSTNEQYF
>-|TRBV5-1|TRBJ2-1|few
TGCGCCAGCAGCTTGGACCAAGGACATATAGAGTTCTTC
CASSLDQGHIEFF